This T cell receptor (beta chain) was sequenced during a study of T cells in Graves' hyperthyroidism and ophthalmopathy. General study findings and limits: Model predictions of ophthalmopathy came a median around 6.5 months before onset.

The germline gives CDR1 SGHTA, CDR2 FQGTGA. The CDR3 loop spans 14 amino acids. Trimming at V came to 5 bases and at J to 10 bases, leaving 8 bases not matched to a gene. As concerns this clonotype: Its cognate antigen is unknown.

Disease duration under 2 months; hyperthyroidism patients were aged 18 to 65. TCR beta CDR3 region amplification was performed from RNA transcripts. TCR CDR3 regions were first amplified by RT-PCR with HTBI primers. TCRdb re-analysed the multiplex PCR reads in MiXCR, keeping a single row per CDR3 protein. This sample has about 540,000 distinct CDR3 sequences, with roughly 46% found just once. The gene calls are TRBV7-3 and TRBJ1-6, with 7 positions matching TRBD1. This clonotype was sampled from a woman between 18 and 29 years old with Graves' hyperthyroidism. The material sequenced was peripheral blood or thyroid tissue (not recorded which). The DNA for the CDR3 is TGTGCCAGCAGCCCTGACAGGGCCAAATCACCCCTCCACTTT. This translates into CASSPDRAKSPLHF.